This T cell receptor (beta chain) was sequenced during a study of cytotoxic CD8 clonotypes in ibrutinib-treated CLL. Details on this clone: Antigen specificity is unknown.

The repertoire was sequenced with immunoSEQ multiplex PCR; TCRdb's copy has only in-frame clones and lacks some. The sample lists approximately 84,000 clones; approximately 86% were seen once. Findings and limits, study-wide: Circulating CD8+ T-cell counts were tracked by baseline clonality, which exceeded that of age-matched healthy donors. Clonality increased with ibrutinib response but returned toward baseline at progression.

The length of the CDR3 is 16 residues. Trimming took 0 bases from V and 4 from J; bases not matched to a gene: 5. From germline, CDR1 is SGHRS and CDR2 YFSETQ. V and J are TRBV5-1 and TRBJ2-2; TRBD2 matches 8 bases. This receptor was taken from a human donor with chronic lymphocytic leukemia. The specimen comprised PBMCs, sampled before ibrutinib treatment. CDR3 sequence: CASSLAGRAGTGELFF. CDR3 coding DNA: TGCGCCAGCAGCTTGGCCGGGAGGGCGGGCACCGGGGAGCTGTTTTTT.